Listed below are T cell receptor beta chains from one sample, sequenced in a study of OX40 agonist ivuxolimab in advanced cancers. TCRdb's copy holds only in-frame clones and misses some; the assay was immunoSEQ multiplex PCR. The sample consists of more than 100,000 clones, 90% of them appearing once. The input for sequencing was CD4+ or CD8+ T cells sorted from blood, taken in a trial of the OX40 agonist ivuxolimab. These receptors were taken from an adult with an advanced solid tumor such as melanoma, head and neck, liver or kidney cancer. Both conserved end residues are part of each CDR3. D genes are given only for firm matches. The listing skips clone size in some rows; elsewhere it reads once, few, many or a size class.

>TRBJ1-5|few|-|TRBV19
CASRDGPSNQPQHF
TGTGCCAGCAGGGATGGACCGAGCAATCAGCCCCAGCATTTT
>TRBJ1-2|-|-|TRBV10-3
CAIREASYGYTF
TGTGCCATCAGAGAGGCAAGCTATGGCTACACCTTC
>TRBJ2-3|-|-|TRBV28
CASSLSEKTGFTDTQYF
TGTGCCAGCAGTTTATCCGAAAAGACGGGCTTTACAGATACGCAGTATTTT
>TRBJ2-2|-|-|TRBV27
CASSLLLGGTGELFF
TGTGCCAGCAGTTTATTGCTAGGGGGGACCGGGGAGCTGTTTTTT
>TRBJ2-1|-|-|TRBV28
CASIPLGVPDNEQFF
TGTGCCAGCATCCCCCTGGGGGTTCCGGACAATGAGCAGTTCTTC
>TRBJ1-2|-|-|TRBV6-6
CASSYEGGRGNYGYTF
TGTGCCAGCAGTTACGAGGGTGGGCGAGGGAACTATGGCTACACCTTC
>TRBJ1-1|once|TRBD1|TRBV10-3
CATHAGQGAIITEAFF
TGTGCCACCCACGCGGGACAGGGGGCGATCATCACTGAAGCTTTCTTT
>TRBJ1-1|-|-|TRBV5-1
CASSSGTANTEAFF
TGCGCCAGCAGCTCCGGGACTGCGAACACTGAAGCTTTCTTT
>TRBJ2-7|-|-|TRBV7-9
CASSAQDSYEQYF
TGTGCCAGCAGCGCTCAAGACAGTTACGAGCAGTACTTC
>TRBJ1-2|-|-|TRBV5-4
CASSLRDTLGGYTF
TGTGCCAGCAGCTTGAGGGACACCCTCGGGGGCTACACCTTC
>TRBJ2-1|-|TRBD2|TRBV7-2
CASSLEASGIQFF
TGTGCCAGCAGCTTAGAGGCTAGCGGGATTCAGTTCTTC
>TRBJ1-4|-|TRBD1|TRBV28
CASSFQGAFSRKLFF
TGTGCCAGCAGTTTTCAGGGGGCGTTTAGTCGGAAACTGTTTTTT
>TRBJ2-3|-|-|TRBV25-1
CASSEAVPSASTDTQYF
TGTGCCAGCAGTGAAGCGGTGCCCAGTGCTAGCACAGATACGCAGTATTTT
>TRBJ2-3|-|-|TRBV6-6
CASRTSSLLDTQYF
TGTGCCAGCAGGACTAGTTCCTTATTGGATACGCAGTATTTT
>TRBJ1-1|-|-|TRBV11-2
CASSSSGTMNTEAFF
TGTGCCAGCAGCTCATCCGGGACCATGAACACTGAAGCTTTCTTT
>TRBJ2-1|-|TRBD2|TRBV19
CASSIITPRSSGRQSEQFF
TGTGCCAGTAGTATCATCACCCCCCGATCTAGCGGGAGACAGTCTGAGCAGTTCTTC
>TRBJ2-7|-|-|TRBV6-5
CATLGPGVYEQYF
TGTGCCACGTTAGGTCCAGGGGTCTACGAGCAGTACTTC
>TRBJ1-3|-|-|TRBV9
CASSAQSAGNTIYF
TGTGCCAGCAGCGCCCAGTCGGCTGGAAACACCATATATTTT
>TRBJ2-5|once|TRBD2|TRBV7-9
CASSLSGAGETQYF
TGTGCCAGCAGCTTATCGGGAGCGGGGGAGACCCAGTACTTC
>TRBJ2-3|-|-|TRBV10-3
CATMSTATDTQYF
TGTGCCACGATGTCAACGGCGACAGATACGCAGTATTTT
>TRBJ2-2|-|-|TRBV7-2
CASSTPNTGELFF
TGTGCCAGCAGTACACCGAACACCGGGGAGCTGTTTTTT
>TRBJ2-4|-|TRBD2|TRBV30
CACDAGTSGLAKNIQYF
TGTGCCTGCGACGCCGGGACTAGCGGACTAGCCAAAAACATTCAGTACTTC
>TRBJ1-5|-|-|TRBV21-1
CASIDPWGSNQPQHF
TGTGCCAGCATAGACCCCTGGGGTAGCAATCAGCCCCAGCATTTT
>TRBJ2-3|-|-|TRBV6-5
CASSYSQGLTDTQYF
TGTGCCAGCAGTTACTCCCAGGGTCTGACAGATACGCAGTATTTT